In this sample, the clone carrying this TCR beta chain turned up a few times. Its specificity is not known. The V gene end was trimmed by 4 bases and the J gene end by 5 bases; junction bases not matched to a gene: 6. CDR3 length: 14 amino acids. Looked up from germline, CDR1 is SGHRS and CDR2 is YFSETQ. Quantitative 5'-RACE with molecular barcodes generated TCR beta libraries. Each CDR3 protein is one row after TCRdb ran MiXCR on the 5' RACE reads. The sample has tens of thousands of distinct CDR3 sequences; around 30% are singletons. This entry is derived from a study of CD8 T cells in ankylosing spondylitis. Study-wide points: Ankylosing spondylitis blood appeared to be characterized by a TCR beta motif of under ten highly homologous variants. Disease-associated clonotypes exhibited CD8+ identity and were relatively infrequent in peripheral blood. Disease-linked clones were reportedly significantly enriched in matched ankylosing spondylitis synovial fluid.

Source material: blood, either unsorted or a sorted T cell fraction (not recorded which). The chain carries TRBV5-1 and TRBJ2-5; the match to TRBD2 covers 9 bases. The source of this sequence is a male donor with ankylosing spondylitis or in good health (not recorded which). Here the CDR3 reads CASSPSGGMETQYF. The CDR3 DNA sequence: TGCGCCAGCAGCCCCAGCGGGGGGATGGAGACCCAGTACTTC.